This T cell receptor beta chain was profiled in a study of identical twins. The study, taken as a whole, reports: Carriage of fewer insertions was seen in abundant cord blood beta clonotypes, whereas memory repertoires showed none. It was out-of-frame TCR alpha sharing in monozygotic twins that models underestimated.

Germline trimming cut 6 bases from V and 5 bases from J; bases unmatched to any gene: 7. The CDR3 totals 13 residues. From germline, CDR1 is MNHEY and CDR2 SMNVEV (reference sequence). Via MiXCR, TCRdb re-called the 5' RACE reads, giving one row per CDR3 protein. Among fewer than 650,000 distinct CDR3 sequences listed, around 9.6% were seen once. This clonotype has only a few counts. What it binds is unknown. These same records also appear under a second study, on yellow fever vaccine responses in identical twins.

The source is a woman between 18 and 29 years old in good health. The material sequenced was PBMCs. The rearrangement links TRBV27 to TRBJ2-7, with TRBD2 identical over 7 bases. CDR3 sequence reads: CASRGRGGNEQYF. In DNA, the CDR3 is TGTGCCAGCAGGGGGAGGGGTGGTAACGAGCAGTACTTC.